This T cell receptor (beta chain) was captured by sequencing in a study of CD8+CD57+ T cells in acquired aplastic anemia. Study-level background: Sorted CD4+ and CD8+ cells gave a mean 3.2 ug DNA, range 0.2 to 27.4 ug. Healthy donors gave 10 million to 11 million reads on average for CD4+ cells.

Genomic DNA provided the template from which TCR beta VDJ and CDR3 profiles were obtained. One entry per CDR3 protein, called by TCRdb with MiXCR from the reads. The sample records approximately 200,000 distinct CDR3 sequences, roughly 56% being singletons. This clonotype was sampled from a human donor in good health, serving as a control. The sequencing input was sorted CD4+, CD8+, or CD8+CD57+ T cells (not recorded which) from PBMCs.

The CDR3 coding sequence is TGTGCCACCGGGACAGGCGGCGGGTTCTACGAGCAGTACGTC. Protein sequence: CATGTGGGFYEQYV. This sequence joins TRBV6-1 and TRBJ2-7, with 8 bases lining up with TRBD1. V lost 10 bases and J lost 3; bases outside the gene matches: 11. The CDR3 spans 14 residues. CDR1 is MNHNS and CDR2 is SASEGT in the germline V gene.